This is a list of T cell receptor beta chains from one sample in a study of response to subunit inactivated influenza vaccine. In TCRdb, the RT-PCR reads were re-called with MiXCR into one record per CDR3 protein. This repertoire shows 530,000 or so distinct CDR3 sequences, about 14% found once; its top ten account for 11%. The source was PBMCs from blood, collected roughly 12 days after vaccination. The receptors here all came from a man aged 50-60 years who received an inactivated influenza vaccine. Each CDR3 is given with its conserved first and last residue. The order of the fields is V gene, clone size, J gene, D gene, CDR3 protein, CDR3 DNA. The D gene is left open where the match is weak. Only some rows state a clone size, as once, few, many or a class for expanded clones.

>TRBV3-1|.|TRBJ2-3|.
CASSQDPGWTDTQYF
TGTGCCAGCAGCCAAGACCCTGGGTGGACAGATACGCAGTATTTT
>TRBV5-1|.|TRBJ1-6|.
CASSGEGTPPLHF
TGCGCCAGCAGCGGGGAGGGGACGCCACCCCTCCACTTT
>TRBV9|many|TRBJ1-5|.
CASSVDPGTQPQHF
TGTGCCAGCAGCGTAGACCCGGGGACCCAGCCCCAGCATTTT
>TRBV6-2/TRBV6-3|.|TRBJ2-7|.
CATRTSTTETNYEQYF
TGTGCCACCAGGACTTCGACTACGGAAACGAACTACGAGCAGTACTTC
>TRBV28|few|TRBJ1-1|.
CASSPARRMAEAFF
TGTGCCAGCAGTCCTGCCCGAAGAATGGCTGAAGCTTTCTTT
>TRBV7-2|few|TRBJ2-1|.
CASSLGGWLNNEQFF
TGTGCCAGCAGCTTAGGAGGGTGGCTGAACAATGAGCAGTTCTTC
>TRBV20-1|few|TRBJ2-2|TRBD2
CSASSPRTSGGTGELFF
TGCAGTGCTAGTTCTCCGAGGACTAGCGGGGGTACCGGGGAGCTGTTTTTT
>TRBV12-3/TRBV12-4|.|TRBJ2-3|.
CASSIPGGNTQYF
TGTGCCAGCAGTATCCCCGGGGGAAATACGCAGTATTTT
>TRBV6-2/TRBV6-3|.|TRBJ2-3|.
CASSFIRTDTQYF
TGTGCCAGCAGTTTCATAAGGACAGATACGCAGTATTTT
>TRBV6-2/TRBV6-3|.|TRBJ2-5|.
CASSPGLFQETQYF
TGTGCCAGCAGCCCAGGGCTGTTCCAAGAGACCCAGTACTTC
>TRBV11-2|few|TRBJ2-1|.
CASSLWDFTSSYNEQFF
TGTGCCAGCAGCTTATGGGACTTCACAAGCTCCTACAATGAGCAGTTCTTC
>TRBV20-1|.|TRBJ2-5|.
CSARSPAGQETQYF
TGCAGTGCTAGATCCCCGGCCGGACAAGAGACCCAGTACTTC
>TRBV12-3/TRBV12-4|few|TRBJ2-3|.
CASTSGNRLDTQYF
TGTGCCAGCACCTCAGGGAATCGCCTGGATACGCAGTATTTT
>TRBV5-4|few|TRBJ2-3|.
CASSLVPDRSPRTDTQYF
TGTGCCAGCAGCTTGGTACCAGACAGAAGCCCTCGGACAGATACGCAGTATTTT
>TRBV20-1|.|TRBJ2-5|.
CSAYILGQEMGETQYF
TGCAGTGCTTACATCCTGGGGCAGGAGATGGGTGAGACCCAGTACTTC
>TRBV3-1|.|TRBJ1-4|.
CASSPDRPFEKLFF
TGTGCCAGCAGCCCGGACCGCCCTTTTGAAAAACTGTTTTTT
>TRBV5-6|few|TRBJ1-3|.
CASSQIISGNTIYF
TGTGCCAGCAGCCAAATAATCTCTGGAAACACCATATATTTT
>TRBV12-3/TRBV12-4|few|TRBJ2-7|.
CASSSGGTPASF
TGTGCCAGCAGTTCCGGCGGGACCCCAGCGAGTTTC
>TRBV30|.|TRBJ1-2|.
CAWSTRQVSGGYTF
TGTGCCTGGAGTACGCGACAGGTCTCGGGTGGCTACACCTTC
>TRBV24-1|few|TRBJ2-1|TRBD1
CATSKGTGRVYNEQFF
TGTGCCACCAGTAAAGGGACAGGTAGGGTTTACAATGAGCAGTTCTTC
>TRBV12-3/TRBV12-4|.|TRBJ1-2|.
CASSRRRYNYGYTF
TGTGCCAGCAGTCGTCGACGGTATAACTATGGCTACACCTTC
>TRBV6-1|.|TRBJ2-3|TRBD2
CASSRLAGISTDTQYF
TGTGCCAGCAGCCGACTAGCGGGGATAAGCACAGATACGCAGTATTTT
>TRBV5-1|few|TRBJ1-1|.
CASSLSRRGGTEAFF
TGCGCCAGCAGCTTGAGTCGGAGGGGTGGTACTGAAGCTTTCTTT
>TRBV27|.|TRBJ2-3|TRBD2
CASSFGVAGGLTDTQYF
TGTGCCAGCAGTTTCGGAGTAGCGGGGGGACTCACAGATACGCAGTATTTT
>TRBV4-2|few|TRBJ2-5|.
CASSRGQQSIGETQYF
TGTGCCAGCAGCCGAGGACAGCAGTCAATAGGAGAGACCCAGTACTTC
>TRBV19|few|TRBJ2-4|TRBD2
CASSSRELAGLANIQYF
TGTGCCAGTAGTAGCAGAGAACTAGCGGGACTGGCAAACATTCAGTACTTC
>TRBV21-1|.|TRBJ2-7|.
CASMGQPFSYEQYF
TGTGCCAGCATGGGACAGCCGTTCTCCTACGAGCAGTACTTC
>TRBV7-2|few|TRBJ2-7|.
CASSQQPGKLGEQYF
TGTGCCAGCAGCCAACAACCAGGAAAATTGGGGGAGCAGTACTTC
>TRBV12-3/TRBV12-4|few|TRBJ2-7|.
CASSHSSSYEQYF
TGTGCCAGCAGTCACTCAAGCTCCTACGAGCAGTACTTC
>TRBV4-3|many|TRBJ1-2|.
CASSQDIGVGYGYTF
TGCGCCAGCAGCCAAGATATTGGGGTGGGCTATGGCTACACCTTC
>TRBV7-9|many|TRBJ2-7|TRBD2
CASSSPGLGIYEQYF
TGTGCCAGCAGCTCCCCGGGACTAGGAATCTACGAGCAGTACTTC
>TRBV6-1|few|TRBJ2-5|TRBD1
CASSDRAPVPQYF
TGTGCCAGCAGCGACAGGGCCCCGGTCCCCCAGTACTTC
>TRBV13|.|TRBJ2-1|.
CASSLAGRSSYNEQFF
TGTGCCAGCAGCTTAGCGGGCAGAAGCTCCTACAATGAGCAGTTCTTC
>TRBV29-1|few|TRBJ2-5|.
CSVETERQYF
TGCAGCGTTGAAACGGAAAGACAGTACTTC
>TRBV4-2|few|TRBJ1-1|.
CASSQDREVNTEAFF
TGTGCCAGCAGCCAAGATCGAGAGGTGAACACTGAAGCTTTCTTT
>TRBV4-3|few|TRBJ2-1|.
CASSQGVAPSSYNEQFF
TGCGCCAGCAGCCAAGGGGTAGCCCCTAGCTCCTACAATGAGCAGTTCTTC
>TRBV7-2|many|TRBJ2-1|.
CASSPTAGEYNEQFF
TGTGCCAGCAGCCCGACGGCAGGGGAATACAATGAGCAGTTCTTC